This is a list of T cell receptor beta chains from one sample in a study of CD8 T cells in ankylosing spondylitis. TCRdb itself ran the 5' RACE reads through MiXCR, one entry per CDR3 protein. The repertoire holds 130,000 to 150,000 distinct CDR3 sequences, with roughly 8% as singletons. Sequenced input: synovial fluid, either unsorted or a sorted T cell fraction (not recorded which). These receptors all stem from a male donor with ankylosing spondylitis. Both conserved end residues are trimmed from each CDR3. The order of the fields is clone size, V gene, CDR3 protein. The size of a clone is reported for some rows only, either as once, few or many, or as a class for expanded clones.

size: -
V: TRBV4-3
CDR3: ASSYRGRDEKLF

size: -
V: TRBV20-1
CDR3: SARSWDKNTEAF

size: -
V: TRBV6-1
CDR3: ASSRTLSSYNEQF

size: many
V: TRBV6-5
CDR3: ASSSPHRAEQY

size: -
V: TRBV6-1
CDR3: ASRPQPGSRDNEQF

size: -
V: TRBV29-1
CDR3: SVREVGETQY

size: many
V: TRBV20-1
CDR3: SASDTGGNTEAF

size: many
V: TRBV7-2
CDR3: ASSSGTTNQETQY

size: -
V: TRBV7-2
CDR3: ASSLGGTGNYGYT

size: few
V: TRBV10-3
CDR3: AIRLTGQIWIPYEQY

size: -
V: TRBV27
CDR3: ASRRQGAREKLF

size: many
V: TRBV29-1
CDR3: SVDGGYNSDTQY

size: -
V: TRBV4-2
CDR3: ASSQDGSTYGYT

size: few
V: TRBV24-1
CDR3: ATSDLKLSPNEQF

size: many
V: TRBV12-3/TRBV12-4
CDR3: ASSLAQMNAEAF

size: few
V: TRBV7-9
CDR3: ASSLYRGRMNTEAF

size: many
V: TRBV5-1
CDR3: ASSFLWDDEQF

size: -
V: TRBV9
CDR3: ASSVASSGRVYNEQF